This T cell receptor beta chain was documented in a study of T cell repertoires in cytomegalovirus infection. The ends were cut back, 9 bases at V and 0 bases at J, with 12 bases in the middle. This CDR3 spans 15 amino acids. CDR1 is ENHRY and CDR2 is SYGVKD in the germline V gene. This clonotype was counted a few times. Its antigen remains unidentified. One entry per CDR3 protein, called by TCRdb with MiXCR from the reads. Of nearly 650,000 distinct CDR3 sequences detected, 20% to 25% appear once; the ten largest clones hold 8%. Notes on the study in general: The ex vivo response showed dominance by HLA-C-restricted CMV-specific TCR beta clonotypes.

Source material: CD8+ T cells from PBMCs. The TCR originated in a human donor in good health (CMV status not recorded). Some clones in this sample may be carry-over from other donors' samples. This rearrangement joins TRBV10-3 to TRBJ2-6, with a tentative D call TRBD2 (5 bases). As DNA, the CDR3 is TGTGCCATTGAGGGAGAATACTCTGGGGCCAACGTCCTGACTTTC. Its protein product is CAIEGEYSGANVLTF.